This TCR beta chain is from a study of T cells in Graves' hyperthyroidism and ophthalmopathy. Study outcomes and limitations: In simple terms, a model built on 13 V-J features told ophthalmopathy apart from stable hyperthyroidism.

With 5 bases removed from V and 3 bases from J, the gap between germline ends came to 15 bases. The CDR3 covers 15 residues. Per germline, CDR1 SGHTA and CDR2 FQGNSA. This clonotype was seen only a few times. Antigen: not known. Amplified TCR beta CDR3 regions derived from RNA transcripts. RT-PCR in the first round (using the HTBI primer set) targeted the TCR CDR3. TCRdb redid the calling of the multiplex PCR reads with MiXCR, one entry per CDR3 protein. The data show more than 350,000 distinct CDR3 sequences, about 15% seen once. The sequence came from a woman in her fifties or sixties with Graves' ophthalmopathy. The chain employs TRBV7-2 and TRBJ2-3, with D perhaps TRBD2 (5 bases). Sequenced material: blood. CDR3 sequence (DNA): TGTGCCAGCAGCGGCGACTACTCTGGGACAGATACGCAGTATTTT. It yields the protein CASSGDYSGTDTQYF. The full variable domain, in which reference TRBV7-2 and TRBJ2-3 provide the parts outside the CDR3, is GAGVSQSPSNKVTEKGKDVELRCDPISGHTALYWYRQSLGQGLEFLIYFQGNSAPDKSGLPSDRFSAERTGGSVSTLTIQRTQQEDSAVYLCASSGDYSGTDTQYFGPGTRLTVL.